One sample yielded the 19 T cell receptor beta chains listed below, sequenced in a study of monozygotic twins with inflammatory bowel disease. TCRdb re-analyzed the 5' RACE reads; it lists each CDR3 protein once, without DNA. The repertoire shows a few hundred thousand distinct CDR3 sequences; the top ten hold around 2.6%. The sequenced sample was blood. The receptor set was obtained from a human donor with ulcerative colitis or Crohn's disease, or a healthy co-twin of an affected twin (not recorded which).

This sequence joins TRBV12-3 or TRBV12-4 and TRBJ1-1. The CDR3 length is 14 residues. The CDR3 sequence is CASSLSAGYTEAFF.

This rearrangement joins TRBV7-3 to TRBJ2-1; TCRdb lists TRBD2, though no DNA is available to test this call. CDR3 size: 16 residues. Germline V lookup: CDR1 SGHTA, CDR2 FQGTGA. The CDR3 spells CASSPGLAGPYNEQFF.

The chain couples TRBV5-1 to TRBJ2-2; the D gene TCRdb calls, TRBD1, cannot be checked with no DNA. This CDR3 region has 14 residues. The germline CDR1 and CDR2 sequences are SGHRS and YFSETQ. This CDR3 is CASSDRVDTGELFF. The variable domain in full, completed from reference TRBV5-1 and TRBJ2-2, reads KAGVTQTPRYLIKTRGQQVTLSCSPISGHRSVSWYQQTPGQGLQFLFEYFSETQRNKGNFPGRFSGRQFSNSRSEMNVSTLELGDSALYLCASSDRVDTGELFFGEGSRLTVL.

The chain combines TRBV6-5 with TRBJ2-7; lacking DNA, the TRBD1 call made by TCRdb goes unchecked. In germline, CDR1 is MNHEY, CDR2 SVGAGI. There are 15 residues in the CDR3. The CDR3 loop is CASSYMGGSSYEQYF.

V is TRBV12-3 or TRBV12-4 and J is TRBJ1-1. This CDR3 spans 15 amino acids. Here the CDR3 reads CASSIPTVMNTEAFF.

J is TRBJ2-6 and V is TRBV28; TCRdb outputs TRBD2, but without DNA this stays unchecked. This CDR3 is 19 amino acids long. Germline lookup yields CDR1 MDHEN and CDR2 SYDVKM. CDR3 loop: CASSPHPGRPLSGANVLTF.

This rearrangement joins TRBV19 to TRBJ2-1. Germline V gene lookup returns CDR1 LNHDA and CDR2 SQIVND (reference sequence). CDR3 length: 13 residues. Here the CDR3 reads CASSISVNNEQFF. The variable domain in full, with the rest retrieved from reference TRBV19 and TRBJ2-1, is DGGITQSPKYLFRKEGQNVTLSCEQNLNHDAMYWYRQDPGQGLRLIYYSQIVNDFQKGDIAEGYSVSREKKESFPLTVTSAQKNPTAFYLCASSISVNNEQFFGPGTRLTVL.

The chain joins TRBV6-1 to TRBJ2-7; without DNA, the TCRdb call of TRBD2 cannot be checked. From germline, CDR1 is MNHNS and CDR2 SASEGT. CDR3 length: 15 residues. Here the CDR3 reads CASSETGPWTYEQYF.

The V gene is TRBV5-1, the J gene TRBJ2-1; TCRdb calls TRBD1, which cannot be checked without DNA. Germline lookup yields CDR1 SGHRS and CDR2 YFSETQ. CDR3 size: 15 residues. CDR3 sequence: CASRVQGSAYNEQFF.

This chain connects TRBV6-2 or TRBV6-3 to TRBJ2-1; TCRdb indicates TRBD1, and absent DNA this call remains unverified. This CDR3 is built from 17 residues. Germline CDR1 is MNHEY and CDR2 is SVGEGT. The CDR3 sequence is CASSYPLGAQGRNEQFF.

This rearrangement joins TRBV20-1 to TRBJ2-2; TCRdb's D gene call, TRBD1, goes unchecked for lack of DNA. The germline V gene has CDR1 DFQATT and CDR2 SNEGSKA (reference sequence). The CDR3 is 15 residues long. CDR3 amino acids: CSAPNRGLSTGELFF.

The chain couples TRBV18 to TRBJ1-5. Germline CDR1 KGHSH, CDR2 LQKENI. The length of the CDR3 is 14 residues. The CDR3 sequence is CASSPGFGNQPQHF.

The chain is built from TRBV20-1 and TRBJ2-7; TCRdb picks TRBD1, but there is no DNA to check that call. The CDR3 sequence is 13 residues long. Germline CDR1 and CDR2: DFQATT and SNEGSKA (reference sequence). The CDR3 loop reads CSARSRASYEQYF.

The genes are TRBV5-4 and TRBJ2-1; TCRdb picks TRBD2, but there is no DNA to check that call. The V gene's germline CDR1 is SGHNT and CDR2 YYREEE (reference sequence). The CDR3 is made up of 16 amino acids. The CDR3 spells CASFRGTSGGYDEQFF.

The chain is built from TRBV7-3 and TRBJ2-3. The CDR3 covers 14 residues. CDR1 and CDR2 from the germline V gene are SGHTA and FQGTGA. Here the CDR3 reads CASSLSWQTDTQYF.

The V and J genes are TRBV4-3 and TRBJ2-2; TCRdb proposes TRBD2, but this gene call is untestable without DNA. CDR3 length: 17 residues. Germline V CDR1 and CDR2: LGHNA, YSLEER. The CDR3 loop reads CASSQDRSGGADGELFF.

The V call is TRBV18, the J call TRBJ2-7. Germline CDR1 is KGHSH and CDR2 is LQKENI. This CDR3 region has 14 residues. CDR3 protein: CASSPSRDSYEQYF.

The chain couples TRBV29-1 to TRBJ2-5; TCRdb's assignment of TRBD1 cannot be checked, as there is no DNA. From germline, CDR1 is SQVTM and CDR2 ANQGSEA. The length of the CDR3 is 14 residues. The CDR3 region is CSVGSGGRGETQYF.

The rearrangement joins TRBV3-1 to TRBJ1-2. This CDR3 is built from 15 residues. In germline, CDR1 is LGHDT, CDR2 YNNKEL (reference sequence). This chain's CDR3 is CASSQERVLNYGYTF.